This T cell receptor beta chain was captured by sequencing in a study of T cells in Graves' hyperthyroidism and ophthalmopathy. Study findings and constraints: Appearing also in blood were most of the thyroid clonotypes expanded above 0.001.

Amplified TCR beta CDR3 regions derived from RNA transcripts. HTBI primers were employed in a first-round RT-PCR of the TCR CDR3. TCRdb redid the calling of the multiplex PCR reads with MiXCR, one entry per CDR3 protein. Of around 700,000 distinct CDR3 sequences listed, roughly a third are singletons. V gave up 0 bases and J gave up 8 bases, with 8 bases separating them. The germline CDR1 and CDR2 sequences are GTSNPN and SVGIG (reference sequence). The CDR3 has 13 amino acids. A word on this clonotype: No antigen is known for it.

Patients counted as stable if ophthalmopathy did not develop within 18 months. Orbital computed tomography, thyroid ultrasound, serum thyroxine and TRAb, and clinical symptoms together informed the diagnoses. The chain uses TRBV30 and TRBJ1-6; TRBD1 might be the D (6 bases). Sequenced: blood. This TCR derives from a middle-aged woman with Graves' hyperthyroidism. CDR3 loop: CAWSVGGHSPLHF. The CDR3 DNA follows: TGTGCCTGGAGTGTTGGGGGGCATTCACCCCTCCACTTT.